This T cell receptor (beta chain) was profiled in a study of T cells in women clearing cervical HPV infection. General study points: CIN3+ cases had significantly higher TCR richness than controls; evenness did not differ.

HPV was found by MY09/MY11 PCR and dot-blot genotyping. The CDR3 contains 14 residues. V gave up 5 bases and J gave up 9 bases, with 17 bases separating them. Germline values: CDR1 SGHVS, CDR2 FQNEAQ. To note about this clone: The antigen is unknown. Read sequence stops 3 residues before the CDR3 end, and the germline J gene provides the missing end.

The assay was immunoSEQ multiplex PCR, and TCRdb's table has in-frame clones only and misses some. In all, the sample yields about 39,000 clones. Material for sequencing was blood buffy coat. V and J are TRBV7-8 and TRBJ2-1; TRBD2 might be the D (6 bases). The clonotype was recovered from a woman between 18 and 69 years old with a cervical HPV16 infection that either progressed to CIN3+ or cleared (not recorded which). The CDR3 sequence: CASSLGLASGEQFF. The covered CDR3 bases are TGTGCCAGCAGCCTGGGTCTAGCGAGCGGTGAG.